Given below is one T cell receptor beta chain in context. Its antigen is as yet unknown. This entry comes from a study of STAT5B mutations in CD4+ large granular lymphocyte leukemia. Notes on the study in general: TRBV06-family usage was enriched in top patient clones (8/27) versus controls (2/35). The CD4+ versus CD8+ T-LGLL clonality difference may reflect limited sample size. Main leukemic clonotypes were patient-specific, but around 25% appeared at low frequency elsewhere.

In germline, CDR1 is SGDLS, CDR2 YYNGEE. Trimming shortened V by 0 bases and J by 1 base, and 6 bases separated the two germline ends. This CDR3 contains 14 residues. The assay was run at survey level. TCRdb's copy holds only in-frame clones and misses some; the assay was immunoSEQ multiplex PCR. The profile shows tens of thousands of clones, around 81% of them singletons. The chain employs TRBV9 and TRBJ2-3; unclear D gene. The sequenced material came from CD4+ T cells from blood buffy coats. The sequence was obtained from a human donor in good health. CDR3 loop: CASSVAQGTDTQYF. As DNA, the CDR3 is TGTGCCAGCAGCGTAGCTCAGGGCACAGATACGCAGTATTTT.